This is a list of T cell receptor beta chains from one sample in a study of cytomegalovirus exposure and HLA in healthy donors. Profiling relied on immunoSEQ multiplex PCR, and the TCRdb table lists in-frame clones only, not all of them. The sample has 100,000 to 150,000 clones, around 94% seen once; the top ten hold approximately 1.2%. Source material: PBMCs. These receptors originate from a woman in her late teens or twenties in good health and CMV-seronegative. Each CDR3 is given with its conserved first and last residue. The order of the fields is V gene, J gene, clone size, D gene, CDR3 protein, CDR3 DNA. The D gene is left open where the match is weak. Size tells how often a clone was seen (once, few, many) or the class of an expanded clone, and some rows leave it out.

>TRBV28|TRBJ2-7|NA|NA
CASSPMTGFYEQYF
TGTGCCAGCAGTCCGATGACAGGATTTTACGAGCAGTACTTC
>TRBV27|TRBJ1-6|NA|NA
CASSQARGMGSPLHF
TGTGCCAGCAGCCAAGCTCGGGGGATGGGTTCACCCCTCCACTTT
>TRBV29-1|TRBJ1-1|NA|TRBD1
CSTETGATNTEAFF
TGCAGCACGGAGACAGGGGCAACGAACACTGAAGCTTTCTTT
>TRBV5-6|TRBJ2-7|NA|NA
CASSLVAIGGAEQYF
TGTGCCAGCAGCTTGGTAGCTATTGGAGGGGCCGAGCAGTACTTC
>TRBV28|TRBJ2-5|NA|NA
CASSPSAGSTQYF
TGTGCCAGCAGTCCCAGTGCCGGGTCGACCCAGTACTTC
>TRBV18|TRBJ2-1|NA|TRBD2
CASSPPSGRVNNEQFF
TGTGCCAGCTCACCACCGAGCGGGAGAGTTAACAATGAGCAGTTCTTC
>TRBV6-1|TRBJ2-1|NA|NA
CASSEDRLHEQFF
TGTGCCAGCAGTGAAGACAGGTTGCATGAGCAGTTCTTC
>TRBV7-3|TRBJ1-5|NA|TRBD1
CASSQWGTGDQPQHF
TGCGCCAGCAGCCAATGGGGGACAGGGGATCAGCCCCAGCATTTT
>TRBV6-1|TRBJ1-2|NA|TRBD1
CASRTTGLYGYTF
TGTGCCAGCAGAACGACAGGGCTCTATGGCTACACCTTC
>TRBV28|TRBJ1-4|NA|NA
CASMNAGSEKLFF
TGTGCCAGCATGAACGCAGGGTCTGAAAAACTGTTTTTT
>TRBV7-2|TRBJ2-5|NA|TRBD2
CASSLLAGGMETQYF
TGTGCCAGCAGCTTACTAGCGGGAGGGATGGAGACCCAGTACTTC
>TRBV6-5|TRBJ1-1|NA|NA
CASADTEAFF
TGTGCCAGCGCGGACACTGAAGCTTTCTTT
>TRBV19|TRBJ1-5|NA|NA
CASSRGHNQPQHF
TGTGCCAGTAGTAGGGGACACAATCAGCCCCAGCATTTT
>TRBV5-4|TRBJ1-6|NA|NA
CASSQGILSYNSPLHF
TGTGCCAGCAGCCAGGGCATTCTGTCCTATAATTCACCCCTCCACTTT
>TRBV9|TRBJ2-1|once|NA
CASSVSGTSGDEQFF
TGTGCCAGCAGCGTATCCGGGACATCAGGGGATGAGCAGTTCTTC
>TRBV5-1|TRBJ1-5|NA|TRBD1
CASSLGDRHNQPQHF
TGCGCCAGCAGCTTGGGGGACAGACACAATCAGCCCCAGCATTTT
>TRBV28|TRBJ2-5|NA|TRBD2
CASATGTSGPETQYF
TGTGCCAGCGCTACCGGGACTAGCGGCCCAGAGACCCAGTACTTC
>TRBV11-2|TRBJ2-1|NA|TRBD2
CASSRFALAGPYNEQFF
TGTGCCAGCAGCCGGTTCGCCCTAGCGGGGCCCTACAATGAGCAGTTCTTC
>TRBV28|TRBJ2-7|once|NA
CASRRPGSFNEQYF
TGTGCCAGCAGGCGCCCAGGGTCCTTCAACGAGCAGTACTTT
>TRBV12-5|TRBJ2-7|NA|TRBD2
CASGLVTWASGRAPLVSYEQYF
TGTGCTAGTGGTTTGGTAACATGGGCTAGCGGGAGGGCCCCCCTGGTCTCCTACGAGCAGTACTTC